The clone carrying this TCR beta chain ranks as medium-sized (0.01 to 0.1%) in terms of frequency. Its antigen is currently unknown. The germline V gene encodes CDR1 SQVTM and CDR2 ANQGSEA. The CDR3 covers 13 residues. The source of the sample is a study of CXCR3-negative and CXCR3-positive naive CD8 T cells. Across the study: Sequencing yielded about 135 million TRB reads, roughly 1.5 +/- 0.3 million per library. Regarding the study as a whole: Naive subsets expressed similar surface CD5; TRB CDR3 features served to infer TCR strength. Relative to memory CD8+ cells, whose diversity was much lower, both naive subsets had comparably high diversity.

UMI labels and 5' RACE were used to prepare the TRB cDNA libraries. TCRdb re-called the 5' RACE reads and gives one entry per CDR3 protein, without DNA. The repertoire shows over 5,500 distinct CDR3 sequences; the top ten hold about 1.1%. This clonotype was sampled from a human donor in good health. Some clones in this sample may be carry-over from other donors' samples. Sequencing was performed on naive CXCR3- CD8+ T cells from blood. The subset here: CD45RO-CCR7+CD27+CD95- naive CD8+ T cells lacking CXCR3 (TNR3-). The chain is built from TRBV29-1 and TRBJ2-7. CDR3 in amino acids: CSVLDGGTYEQYF.